These 23 T cell receptor beta chains were all obtained from the same sample, sequenced in a study of blood T cells in healthy people across ages. With a J-beta primer mix and a sample-barcoded 5' primer, a second PCR ran roughly 7 to 11 cycles. One entry per CDR3 protein, called by TCRdb with MiXCR from the 5' RACE reads. Of about 970,000 distinct CDR3 sequences in the sample, roughly 47% were seen once. The sample was blood. The receptors here all came from a woman in her fifties or sixties in good health.

The chain is built from TRBV19 and TRBJ2-6; no firm D call. Germline CDR1 reads LNHDA; CDR2 reads SQIVND (reference sequence). Trimming took 7 bases from V and 1 from J, leaving 14 bases between them. The CDR3 extends over 16 amino acids. Here the CDR3 DNA reads TGTGCCAGTACCCAGAATTGGGCATCTGGGGCCAACGTCCTGACTTTC. Residues: CASTQNWASGANVLTF.

This clonotype was detected ten times or more. V is TRBV4-2 and J is TRBJ2-5, with D perhaps TRBD2 (6 bases). This CDR3 comprises 16 residues. Germline CDR1 reads LGHNA; CDR2 reads YNFKEQ. With 5 bases removed from V and 2 bases from J, the gap between germline ends came to 18 bases. CDR3 sequence (DNA): TGTGCCAGCAGCGGCCAAATCGGAGGACTACAAGAGACCCAGTACTTC. Amino acid sequence: CASSGQIGGLQETQYF.

A few counts support this clonotype. The chain has TRBV7-2 and TRBJ2-7; D may be TRBD2 (5 bases). V lost 3 bases and J 7 bases, leaving 34 bases between the germline ends. Germline CDR1 is SGHTA and CDR2 is FQGNSA. This CDR3 comprises 20 residues. The CDR3 DNA reads TGTGCCAGCAGCTTCGCCCCACTAGTCCCCGGCGGGTCGAGACGCAATGAGCAGTACTTC. It is translated as CASSFAPLVPGGSRRNEQYF.

The chain has TRBV9 and TRBJ2-5, with 9 bases matching TRBD2. Germline values: CDR1 SGDLS, CDR2 YYNGEE. This CDR3 contains 21 residues. J gave up 4 bases and V 0 bases, and 22 bases lay outside the gene matches. The CDR3 reads CASSVEVGAGLALSRGETQYF. CDR3 coding DNA: TGTGCCAGCAGCGTAGAGGTCGGAGCGGGACTAGCCCTATCTCGAGGAGAGACCCAGTACTTC.

In the case of this clonotype: At one end, the junction sequence differs from germline, possibly due to a read error. The chain links TRBV13 to TRBJ2-5; D is possibly TRBD1 (7 bases). Germline CDR1 and CDR2: PRHDT and FYEKMQ (reference sequence). The CDR3 runs to 11 residues. The CDR3 reads CAAGGTETQDF. DNA of the CDR3: TGCGCTGCAGGGGGGACGGAGACCCAGGACTTC.

This clonotype occurred a few times. V gene TRBV20-1 combines with J gene TRBJ2-7, with 12 bases that match TRBD2. After removal of 5 bases from V and 0 bases from J, the junction contained 5 bases not matched to a gene. Germline V gives CDR1 DFQATT, CDR2 SNEGSKA (reference sequence). The CDR3 runs to 15 residues. The CDR3 loop reads CSAYPTSGGSYEQYF. The CDR3 nucleotides read TGCAGTGCTTACCCGACTAGCGGGGGCTCCTACGAGCAGTACTTC.

This clonotype has more than one count but fewer than ten. The chain uses TRBV27 and TRBJ2-1, with D possibly being TRBD2 (5 bases). This CDR3 region has 13 residues. Germline lookup yields CDR1 MNHEY and CDR2 SMNVEV (reference sequence). Trimming shortened V by 3 bases and J by 8 bases, and 11 bases separated the two germline ends. The CDR3 protein is CASSFGTGYEQFF. As DNA, the CDR3 is TGTGCCAGCAGTTTTGGTACGGGATATGAGCAGTTCTTC.

V is TRBV5-1 and J is TRBJ2-1, with D tentatively TRBD2 (5 bases). Germline V gives CDR1 SGHRS, CDR2 YFSETQ. V was trimmed by 1 base and J by 7 bases, leaving 18 bases between them. The CDR3 totals 16 residues. The DNA of the CDR3 is TGCGCCAGCAGCTTGCGAACTGACGGGGTTAGGAATGAGCAGTTCTTC. Its protein is CASSLRTDGVRNEQFF.

This chain connects TRBV2 to TRBJ1-1; possibly TRBD1 for D (6 bases). V lost 6 bases, J lost 3 bases, and 17 bases lay in between. Germline V lookup: CDR1 SNHLY, CDR2 FYNNEI. The CDR3 totals 15 residues. CDR3 in DNA: TGTGCCAGCAGGAAAGGACCAGAGGGGGACACTGAAGCTTTCTTT. This codes for CASRKGPEGDTEAFF.

This clonotype appeared many times. The rearrangement joins TRBV7-9 to TRBJ2-7; perhaps TRBD1 as D (7 bases). CDR1 SEHNR and CDR2 FQNEAQ come from the germline V gene (reference sequence). V lost 1 base to trimming and J lost 5 bases, with 12 bases between them. This CDR3 has 14 residues. In nucleotides, the CDR3 is TGTGCCAGCAGCTTAGGCGGGACAGTCGACGAGCAGTACTTC. Its protein product is CASSLGGTVDEQYF.

V usage is TRBV29-1 and J usage is TRBJ2-7; D is ambiguous. The CDR3 covers 14 residues. The V end was cut by 7 bases, the J end by 3 bases, with 19 bases between. Looked up from germline, CDR1 is SQVTM and CDR2 is ANQGSEA. The CDR3 protein is CSALSAPSIYEQYF. The CDR3 DNA sequence: TGCAGCGCCCTCAGCGCCCCGTCCATCTACGAGCAGTACTTC.

The genes are TRBV27 and TRBJ2-7; possibly TRBD1 or TRBD2 for D (5 bases each). The CDR3 covers 14 residues. Germline V CDR1 and CDR2: MNHEY, SMNVEV (reference sequence). V lost 6 bases, J lost 2 bases, and 14 bases lay in between. Here the CDR3 DNA reads TGTGCCAGCAGGCCCCGTCCGGGACCCTACGAGCAGTACTTC. Protein product: CASRPRPGPYEQYF.

This sequence joins TRBV6-1 and TRBJ2-2, with D perhaps assigned TRBD1 or TRBD2 (5 bases each). Germline V gene sequence: CDR1 MNHNS, CDR2 SASEGT. CDR3 length: 14 residues. Trimming removed 2 bases from V and 3 bases from J, with 7 bases in between. This CDR3 is CASSESGHTGELFF. Here the CDR3 DNA reads TGTGCCAGCAGTGAATCGGGGCACACCGGGGAGCTGTTTTTT.

J is TRBJ2-1 and V is TRBV4-2; TRBD2 matches at 8 bases. The V and J ends lost 4 bases and 8 bases, in that order; junction bases with no gene match: 10. This CDR3 comprises 15 residues. The germline gives CDR1 LGHNA, CDR2 YNFKEQ. The CDR3 loop reads CASSRRLASGDEQFF. The CDR3 DNA sequence: TGTGCCAGCAGCCGCCGACTAGCGTCAGGTGATGAGCAGTTCTTC.

This chain joins TRBV10-3 and TRBJ2-7; possible D gene TRBD1, 5 bases. Germline-derived CDR1 and CDR2 are ENHRY and SYGVKD. Trimming took off 10 bases at V and 2 bases at J, with 9 bases between the two ends. This CDR3 region has 11 residues. The CDR3 DNA reads TGTGCCACCAGGGCTACCTACGAGCAGTACTTC. Its protein product is CATRATYEQYF.

This clonotype appeared a single time. The chain combines TRBV6-1 with TRBJ2-5; D ambiguous. The J call could be wrong; TRBJ2-7 is a better fit for the DNA end. CDR1 is MNHNS, CDR2 SASEGT, per germline. This CDR3 has 12 amino acids. CDR3 DNA: TGTGCCAGCGGACCTTGGCTCGACGAGCAGTACTTC. Its translation is CASGPWLDEQYF.

The chain carries TRBV4-2 and TRBJ2-5; D possibly corresponds to TRBD2 (7 bases). This CDR3 is 13 amino acids long. V lost 3 bases, J lost 11 bases, and 16 bases lay in between. Germline lookup yields CDR1 LGHNA and CDR2 YNFKEQ. CDR3 residues: CASSHGEGGEQYF. The CDR3 coding sequence is TGTGCCAGCAGCCACGGAGAGGGGGGGGAGCAGTACTTC.

The chain combines TRBV10-3 with TRBJ2-1; 9 positions agree with TRBD2. Germline values: CDR1 ENHRY, CDR2 SYGVKD. The CDR3 loop spans 13 amino acids. With 6 bases clipped from V and 5 bases from J, the junction kept 2 bases outside the gene matches. CDR3 bases: TGTGCCATCAGAACTAGCGGGCACAATGAGCAGTTCTTC. Its protein product is CAIRTSGHNEQFF.

V usage is TRBV29-1 and J usage is TRBJ2-5; 7 nucleotides line up with TRBD1. Germline-derived CDR1 and CDR2 are SQVTM and ANQGSEA. The trim removed 5 bases at V and 6 bases at J, leaving 9 bases unmatched. The CDR3 runs 13 residues. In DNA, the CDR3 is TGCAGCGTTCGCCTACAGGGGTACAAGACCCAGTACTTC. Translating it yields CSVRLQGYKTQYF.

This clonotype was detected once. At one of its ends the junction is not consistent with the germline gene, which may arise from a read error. J is TRBJ2-5 and V is TRBV20-1; 9 nucleotides align to TRBD2. Germline CDR1 reads DFQATT; CDR2 reads SNEGSKA (reference sequence). This CDR3 region has 15 residues. This chain's CDR3 is CSATLSGRSQETRYF. CDR3 nucleotides: TGCAGTGCTACCTTGAGCGGGAGGTCCCAAGAGACCCGGTACTTC.

The table lists this clonotype with a few counts. The chain combines TRBV24-1 with TRBJ2-5; D is tentatively TRBD1 or TRBD2 (5 bases each). Germline-derived CDR1 and CDR2 are KGHDR and SFDVKD. Trimming took off 7 bases at V and 4 bases at J, with 9 bases between the two ends. This CDR3 is built from 12 residues. CDR3 loop: CATRGDRETQYF. For the CDR3, the DNA is TGTGCCACCAGGGGGGATCGAGAGACCCAGTACTTC.

This clonotype has only a few counts. The rearrangement uses TRBV20-1 and TRBJ2-7; TRBD2 matches 8 bases. Trimming removed 1 base from V and 1 base from J; junction bases left unmatched: 6. Germline V gene lookup returns CDR1 DFQATT and CDR2 SNEGSKA (reference sequence). The CDR3 extends over 15 amino acids. The CDR3 loop reads CSARAPAGESYEQYF. DNA of the CDR3: TGCAGTGCTAGAGCTCCAGCGGGGGAATCCTACGAGCAGTACTTC.

CDR3 sequence reads: CASRLSGAANEQFF. CDR3 DNA: TGTGCCAGCAGATTGTCGGGAGCGGCGAATGAGCAGTTCTTC. The rearrangement links TRBV2 to TRBJ2-1, with D possibly being TRBD2 (6 bases). This CDR3 is 14 amino acids long. Trimming removed 6 bases at V and 7 bases at J, with 16 bases between. CDR1 and CDR2 (germline): SNHLY, FYNNEI.